Shown below are 30 T cell receptor beta chains from a single sample sequenced in a study of blood T cell repertoires in COVID-19. The data were produced by immunoSEQ multiplex PCR, yet TCRdb's version contains in-frame clones alone and is incomplete. Of approximately 31,000 clones in the sample, around 90% were seen once. Sequenced sample: peripheral blood. The receptors were gathered from a man in his 60s with active COVID-19.

The J gene is TRBJ2-1, the V gene TRBV20-1; 10 bases match TRBD1. Germline CDR1 and CDR2: DFQATT and SNEGSKA (reference sequence). The ends lost 3 bases at V and 8 bases at J; junction bases unmatched: 10. The CDR3 spans 15 residues. The CDR3 DNA is TGCAGTGCTAGTAAAGGGACAGGGGTTTTGGATGAGCAGTTCTTC. Translation gives CSASKGTGVLDEQFF.

In this sample, this clone turned up once. This chain connects TRBV18 to TRBJ2-3; 8 bases match TRBD2. Trimming cost V 1 base and J 4 bases; bases outside gene matches: 1. This CDR3 has 14 amino acids. The germline V gene has CDR1 KGHSH and CDR2 LQKENI. The DNA of the CDR3 is TGTGCCAGCTCACCACGCGGGAGGCCAGATACGCAGTATTTT. This codes for CASSPRGRPDTQYF.

The chain has TRBV19 and TRBJ1-3; no firm D call. Per the germline V gene, CDR1 is LNHDA and CDR2 is SQIVND (reference sequence). V was cut by 5 bases and J by 0 bases, with 8 bases left in between. This CDR3 has 14 amino acids. CDR3 nucleotide sequence: TGTGCCAGTAGTTCGTCCGGCTCTGGAAACACCATATATTTT. This sequence encodes CASSSSGSGNTIYF.

Only a few counts were recorded for this clone. The V call is TRBV11-3, the J call TRBJ2-3; 7 bases map to TRBD2. The CDR3 has 17 amino acids. V gave up 5 bases and J gave up 2 bases; unmatched junction bases: 13. Germline loops: CDR1 SGHNT, CDR2 YENEEA. DNA of the CDR3: TGTGCCAGCAGCGCCTATGTAACCAGCGGGGCCACAGATACGCAGTATTTT. Protein: CASSAYVTSGATDTQYF. Combining the CDR3 with reference TRBV11-3 and TRBJ2-3 gives the whole variable domain EAGVVQSPRYKIIEKKQPVAFWCNPISGHNTLYWYLQNLGQGPELLIRYENEEAVDDSQLPKDRFSAERLKGVDSTLKIQPAELGDSAVYLCASSAYVTSGATDTQYFGPGTRLTVL.

The V and J genes are TRBV27 and TRBJ2-1; weak D call: TRBD2 (6 bases). Trimming removed 3 bases from V and 7 bases from J, with 13 bases in between. Germline values: CDR1 MNHEY, CDR2 SMNVEV (reference sequence). CDR3 length equals 14 residues. CDR3 DNA: TGTGCCAGCAGTTTCATGGCGGGGCAGAATGAGCAGTTCTTC. Residues: CASSFMAGQNEQFF.

This chain connects TRBV6-5 to TRBJ2-7; 8 bases align to TRBD1. The junction had 5 bases not matched to a gene; V was cut back by 6 bases and J by 1 base. CDR1 and CDR2 (germline): MNHEY, SVGAGI. There are 14 residues in the CDR3. CDR3 coding DNA: TGTGCCAGCAGGGCGGGACAGGCGTCCTACGAGCAGTACTTC. This translates into CASRAGQASYEQYF.

The chain has TRBV6-5 and TRBJ1-5; 10 nucleotides align to TRBD1. The CDR3 is 14 residues long. Germline V gene sequence: CDR1 MNHEY, CDR2 SVGAGI. V shed 10 bases and J 7 bases; nucleotides not matched to a gene: 10. CDR3 in amino acids: CATSGQGFEQPQHF. The DNA of the CDR3 is TGTGCCACCTCGGGACAGGGGTTTGAACAGCCCCAGCATTTT.

The CDR3 bases are TGTGCCAGCAGTAAAAGCGGGGGGGCAGACAATGAGCAGTTCTTC. This gives the protein CASSKSGGADNEQFF. The genes are TRBV2 and TRBJ2-1; 10 positions agree with TRBD2. CDR3 length: 15 residues. V lost 5 bases, J lost 5 bases, and 6 bases stayed unmatched. Germline V gene lookup returns CDR1 SNHLY and CDR2 FYNNEI.

CDR3 region: CASSYSPAGQGGEQYF. The CDR3 bases are TGTGCCAGCAGTTACTCCCCGGCCGGCCAGGGTGGCGAGCAGTACTTC. This sequence joins TRBV6-6 and TRBJ2-7; a possible D gene is TRBD1 (5 bases). Germline lookup yields CDR1 MNHNY and CDR2 SVGAGI (reference sequence). Trimming stripped 0 bases from V and 6 bases from J, with 18 bases between. CDR3 size: 16 residues.

The chain combines TRBV7-8 with TRBJ2-1, with 11 bases that match TRBD1. The CDR3 covers 17 residues. The germline CDR1 and CDR2 sequences are SGHVS and FQNEAQ. V lost 5 bases, J lost 1 base, and 7 bases stayed unmatched. This chain's CDR3 is CASSPGQGGPSYNEQFF. The CDR3 DNA reads as TGTGCCAGCAGCCCGGGACAGGGGGGTCCGTCCTACAATGAGCAGTTCTTC.

The rearrangement joins TRBV28 to TRBJ2-5, with 11 positions matching TRBD2. Trimming cost V 6 bases and J 3 bases; bases outside gene matches: 6. CDR3 length: 15 amino acids. Germline CDR1 and CDR2: MDHEN and SYDVKM. The CDR3 nucleotides are TGTGCCAGCAGATTTAGCGGGGGGGCAGAAGAGACCCAGTACTTC. Translated: CASRFSGGAEETQYF.

The chain employs TRBV10-3 and TRBJ2-2, with D perhaps matching TRBD1 (6 bases). Trimming cost V 8 bases and J 1 base, with 11 bases left between them. CDR3 size: 14 residues. CDR1 is ENHRY, CDR2 SYGVKD, per germline. CDR3 sequence: CAIGGQMNTGELFF. The CDR3, as DNA: TGTGCCATCGGGGGACAAATGAACACCGGGGAGCTGTTTTTT.

The chain uses TRBV6-2 or TRBV6-3 and TRBJ2-7; 7 bases fit TRBD1. This CDR3 has 15 amino acids. Per the germline V gene, CDR1 is MNHEY and CDR2 is SVGEGT. V gave up 4 bases and J gave up 6 bases; unmatched junction bases: 12. The DNA of the CDR3 is TGTGCCAGCAGTTTCTCCGGGACAGCTCCCGGCGAGCAGTACTTC. Translated, it gives CASSFSGTAPGEQYF.

This sequence joins TRBV7-3 and TRBJ2-3, with 11 bases that match TRBD2. This CDR3 has 15 amino acids. J lost 5 bases, V lost 2 bases, and 3 bases had no gene match. CDR1 and CDR2 from the germline V gene are SGHTA and FQGTGA. CDR3 sequence: CASSLGLAGGDTQYF. CDR3 in DNA: TGTGCCAGCAGCTTAGGACTAGCGGGCGGAGATACGCAGTATTTT. The whole variable domain, remainder taken from reference TRBV7-3 and TRBJ2-3, is GAGVSQTPSNKVTEKGKYVELRCDPISGHTALYWYRQSLGQGPEFLIYFQGTGAADDSGLPNDRFFAVRPEGSVSTLKIQRTERGDSAVYLCASSLGLAGGDTQYFGPGTRLTVL.

This rearrangement joins TRBV6-5 to TRBJ1-1; 7 nucleotides line up with TRBD1. Germline V gives CDR1 MNHEY, CDR2 SVGAGI. V lost 6 bases and J lost 6; bases outside the gene matches: 13. The CDR3 covers 15 residues. The CDR3 bases are TGTGCCAGCAGGACCGGGACAGCGATGACCGCTGAAGCTTTCTTT. It specifies CASRTGTAMTAEAFF.

The chain employs TRBV12-3 or TRBV12-4 and TRBJ1-2; 8 bases agree with TRBD1. This CDR3 contains 13 residues. The V and J ends lost 1 base and 8 bases, in that order; junction bases with no gene match: 3. CDR3 in DNA: TGTGCCAGCAGTTTAGGCAGGGGGCAGGGCTACACCTTC. Its translation is CASSLGRGQGYTF.

V is TRBV28 and J is TRBJ1-5; D uncertain. Germline CDR1 reads MDHEN; CDR2 reads SYDVKM. The CDR3 is 13 residues long. V was clipped by 6 bases and J by 2 bases, with 8 bases between them. The CDR3 reads CASSPGGNQPQHF. The DNA of the CDR3 is TGTGCCAGCAGCCCCGGGGGCAATCAGCCCCAGCATTTT.

The sample holds one count of this clone. The rearrangement links TRBV7-2 to TRBJ1-2, with TRBD1 matching 7 bases. Per the germline V gene, CDR1 is SGHTA and CDR2 is FQGNSA. The J segment lost 2 bases and the V segment lost 1 base, leaving 4 bases of the junction unmatched. The CDR3 extends over 15 amino acids. The CDR3 DNA sequence: TGTGCCAGCAGCTTAGGACAGGGACCGAACTATGGCTACACCTTC. Translating gives CASSLGQGPNYGYTF.

J is TRBJ2-5 and V is TRBV6-6; D possibly corresponds to TRBD2 (6 bases). The V end was cut by 7 bases, the J end by 4 bases, with 16 bases between. The germline gives CDR1 MNHNY, CDR2 SVGAGI (reference sequence). This CDR3 spans 14 amino acids. Here the CDR3 reads CASTLTGVGETQYF. The DNA of the CDR3 is TGTGCCAGCACCCTGACGGGGGTAGGAGAGACCCAGTACTTC.

This chain joins TRBV2 and TRBJ1-1; D possibly corresponds to TRBD1 (5 bases). V was clipped by 2 bases and J by 3 bases, with 16 bases between them. In germline, CDR1 is SNHLY, CDR2 FYNNEI. This CDR3 comprises 16 residues. This chain's CDR3 is CASSESLQEGYTEAFF. The CDR3 region has the DNA TGTGCCAGCAGTGAATCTTTACAGGAGGGATACACTGAAGCTTTCTTT.

This chain's CDR3 is CASSPGLGTGKSDTQYF. The CDR3 DNA reads TGTGCCAGCAGTCCCGGGTTGGGGACAGGGAAGTCAGATACGCAGTATTTT. This chain connects TRBV7-9 to TRBJ2-3; 9 nucleotides agree with TRBD1. This CDR3 region has 17 residues. Germline assignment: CDR1 SEHNR and CDR2 FQNEAQ (reference sequence). V was clipped by 6 bases and J by 4 bases; unmatched bases: 14.

The V and J genes are TRBV5-1 and TRBJ1-1; D is undetermined. Per the germline V gene, CDR1 is SGHRS and CDR2 is YFSETQ. Trimming shortened V by 0 bases and J by 3 bases, and 12 bases separated the two germline ends. The CDR3 sequence is 15 residues long. The CDR3 DNA follows: TGCGCCAGCAGCTTGGTACCGGGGTCATACACTGAAGCTTTCTTT. This gives the protein CASSLVPGSYTEAFF.

A few counts support this clone. V is TRBV27 and J is TRBJ1-5, with TRBD1 identical over 7 bases. The CDR3 is made up of 15 amino acids. Germline V lookup: CDR1 MNHEY, CDR2 SMNVEV (reference sequence). Losses at the gene ends were 5 bases for V and 4 bases for J; bases not matched to a gene: 8. The CDR3 DNA reads as TGTGCCAGCAGTCAACAGGGGTTGGGGAATCAGCCCCAGCATTTT. It codes for CASSQQGLGNQPQHF.

The rearrangement uses TRBV18 and TRBJ1-1, with D possibly TRBD1 on 5 matching bases. CDR1 KGHSH and CDR2 LQKENI come from the germline V gene. The V end was cut by 3 bases, the J end by 1 base, with 12 bases between. The CDR3 has 15 residues. The CDR3 nucleotides are TGTGCCAGCTCACCCCTTGGCGGGGGGAACACTGAAGCTTTCTTT. Translating gives CASSPLGGGNTEAFF.

This chain joins TRBV6-1 and TRBJ2-1, with TRBD2 identical over 7 bases. CDR3 length: 15 residues. Germline V CDR1 and CDR2: MNHNS, SASEGT. V dropped 2 bases and J dropped 0; count of bases not matched to a gene: 1. CDR3 bases: TGTGCCAGCAGTGAATGGGGGGGCTCCTACAATGAGCAGTTCTTC. It is translated as CASSEWGGSYNEQFF.

The chain recombines TRBV7-8 with TRBJ2-5; TRBD2 matches at 8 bases. The germline CDR1 and CDR2 sequences are SGHVS and FQNEAQ. J was trimmed by 4 bases and V by 1 base; bases with no gene match: 5. The CDR3 covers 15 residues. In DNA, the CDR3 is TGTGCCAGCAGCTTAGGAGCGGGGGCCAGAGAGACCCAGTACTTC. Its protein product is CASSLGAGARETQYF.

The rearrangement links TRBV10-3 to TRBJ2-7; D may be TRBD1 (5 bases). There are 15 residues in the CDR3. Between the trimmed V and J ends, which lost 4 bases and 6 bases, there was a span of 19 bases. Germline V CDR1 and CDR2: ENHRY, SYGVKD. CDR3: CAISGEGVDLGEQYF. CDR3 sequence (DNA): TGTGCCATCAGTGGGGAAGGGGTGGATTTGGGCGAGCAGTACTTC.

This chain uses TRBV6-2 or TRBV6-3 with TRBJ2-3, with TRBD2 identical over 7 bases. Germline V lookup: CDR1 MNHEY, CDR2 SVGEGT. The V segment lost 2 bases and the J segment 5 bases; nucleotides outside the gene matches: 7. This CDR3 comprises 15 residues. The CDR3 DNA reads as TGTGCCAGCAGTTACCAACAAGCGGGGAAAGATACGCAGTATTTT. The encoded protein is CASSYQQAGKDTQYF.

The V call is TRBV28, the J call TRBJ1-5; possibly TRBD1 for D (5 bases). This CDR3 is 16 amino acids long. Germline CDR1 and CDR2: MDHEN and SYDVKM. With 7 bases removed from V and 2 bases from J, the gap between germline ends came to 18 bases. CDR3 protein: CASTLGGVIGNQPQHF. The CDR3 DNA is TGTGCCAGCACCCTTGGGGGGGTAATTGGCAATCAGCCCCAGCATTTT.

The rearrangement links TRBV5-4 to TRBJ2-1; D unresolved. CDR3 length equals 16 residues. V gave up 0 bases and J gave up 1 base, with 11 bases separating them. CDR1 and CDR2 from the germline V gene are SGHNT and YYREEE (reference sequence). The CDR3: CASSLGLERSYNEQFF. The CDR3 region has the DNA TGTGCCAGCAGCTTGGGCCTAGAGAGGTCCTACAATGAGCAGTTCTTC.